This T cell receptor beta chain was recovered during a study of CD8 T cells in Susac syndrome. Study background: Active disease was present in about 6 of the sequenced Susac syndrome patients, and remission in fewer than ten. When blood was collected, patients with Susac syndrome were therapy-naive, were taking corticosteroids, or were receiving intravenous immunoglobulin alone. The study's findings and limits: An acknowledgment was made by the study that its TCR sequencing and HLA analysis involved relatively few individuals.

The CDR3 loop spans 14 amino acids. V lost 3 bases and J lost 4, with 9 bases in between. Germline lookup yields CDR1 KGHDR and CDR2 SFDVKD. An input of roughly 0.5 to 1 ug of RNA was subjected to reverse transcription using random hexamers. TCR beta CDR3 was amplified by immunoSEQ covering 54 Vbeta and 13 Jbeta. Each CDR3 protein gets one entry after TCRdb re-called the immunoSEQ multiplex PCR reads with MiXCR. The sample carries some 200,000 distinct CDR3 sequences, 95% recorded once. A remark on this clonotype: What it recognizes is unknown.

This TCR derives from a human donor with Susac syndrome. The material sequenced was CD4+ T cells from PBMCs. The genes are TRBV24-1 and TRBJ2-1; D gene uncertain. CDR3: CATSDNNYYNEQFF. The CDR3 DNA reads TGTGCCACCAGTGATAATAACTATTACAATGAGCAGTTCTTC.